This T cell receptor (beta chain) was observed in a study of CD8+CD57+ T cells in acquired aplastic anemia. Whole-study context: When averaged, DNA from sorted CD4+ and CD8+ cells came to approximately 3.2 ug. Findings of the study overall: In CD8+ cells, Simpson's diversity showed no significant difference between patients and controls.

Only one count was recorded for this clonotype. Its specificity is unknown. The authors sequenced patients whose flow cytometry had shown CD8+CD57+ cell expansion. Among the patients, all had severe acquired aplastic anemia. Patients had not yet gotten any therapy when their blood was taken for sampling. The template used for profiling TCR beta VDJ and CDR3 was genomic DNA. MiXCR was run by TCRdb on the reads, yielding one entry per CDR3 protein. The sample holds more than 150,000 distinct CDR3 sequences, approximately 44% seen once. V lost 9 bases and J lost 2, with 15 bases in between. The CDR3 runs to 14 residues. Germline V gene lookup returns CDR1 LNHDA and CDR2 SQIVND (reference sequence).

The sequencing input was sorted CD4+, CD8+, or CD8+CD57+ T cells (not recorded which) from PBMCs. The receptor was derived from a human donor with aplastic anemia. This chain connects TRBV19 to TRBJ2-3; no definite D call. The CDR3 reads CASSPRSDTDTQYF. In nucleotides, the CDR3 is TGTGCCAGCAGCCCTCGGTCCGACACAGATACGCAGTATTTT.